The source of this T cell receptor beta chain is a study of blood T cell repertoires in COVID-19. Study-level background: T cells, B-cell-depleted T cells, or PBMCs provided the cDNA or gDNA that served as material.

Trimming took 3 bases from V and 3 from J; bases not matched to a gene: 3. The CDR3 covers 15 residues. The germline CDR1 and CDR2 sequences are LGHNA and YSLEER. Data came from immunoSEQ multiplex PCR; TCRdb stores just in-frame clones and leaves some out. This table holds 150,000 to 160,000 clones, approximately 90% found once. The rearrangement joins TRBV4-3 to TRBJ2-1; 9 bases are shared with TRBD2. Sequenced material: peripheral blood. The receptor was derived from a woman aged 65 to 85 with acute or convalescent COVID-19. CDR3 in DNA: TGCGCCAGCAGCCACGATAGCGGGGGCTACAATGAGCAGTTCTTC. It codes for CASSHDSGGYNEQFF.